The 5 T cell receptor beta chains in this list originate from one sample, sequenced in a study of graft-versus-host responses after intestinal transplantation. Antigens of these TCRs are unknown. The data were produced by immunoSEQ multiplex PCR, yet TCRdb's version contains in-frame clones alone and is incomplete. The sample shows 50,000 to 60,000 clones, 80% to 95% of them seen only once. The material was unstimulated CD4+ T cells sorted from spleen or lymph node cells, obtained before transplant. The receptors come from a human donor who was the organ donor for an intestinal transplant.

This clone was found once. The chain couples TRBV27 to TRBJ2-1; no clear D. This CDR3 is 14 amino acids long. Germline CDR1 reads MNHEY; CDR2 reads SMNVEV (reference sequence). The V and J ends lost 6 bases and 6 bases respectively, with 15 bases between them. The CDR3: CASRQTRPGNEQFF. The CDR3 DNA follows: TGTGCCAGCAGACAGACACGCCCCGGCAATGAGCAGTTCTTC.

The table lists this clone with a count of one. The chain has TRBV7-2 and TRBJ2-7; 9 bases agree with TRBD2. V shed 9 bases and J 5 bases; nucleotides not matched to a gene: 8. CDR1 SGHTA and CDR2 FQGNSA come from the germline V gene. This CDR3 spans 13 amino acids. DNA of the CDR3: TGTGCCAGTGCGTCTAGCGGGATTAACGAGCAGTACTTC. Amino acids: CASASSGINEQYF.

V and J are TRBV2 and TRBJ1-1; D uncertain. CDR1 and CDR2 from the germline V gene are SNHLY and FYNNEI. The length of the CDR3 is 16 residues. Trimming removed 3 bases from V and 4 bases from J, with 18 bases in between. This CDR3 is CASSEGRVVRGTEAFF. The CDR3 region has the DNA TGTGCCAGCAGTGAGGGGAGAGTGGTTCGTGGCACTGAAGCTTTCTTT.

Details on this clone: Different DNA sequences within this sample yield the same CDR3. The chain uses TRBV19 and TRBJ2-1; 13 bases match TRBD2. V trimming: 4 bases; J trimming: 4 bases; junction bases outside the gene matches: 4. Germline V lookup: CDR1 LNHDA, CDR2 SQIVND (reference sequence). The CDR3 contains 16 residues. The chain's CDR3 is CASSTGTSGIYNEQFF. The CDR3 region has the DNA TGTGCCAGTAGTACCGGGACTAGCGGGATTTACAATGAGCAGTTCTTC.

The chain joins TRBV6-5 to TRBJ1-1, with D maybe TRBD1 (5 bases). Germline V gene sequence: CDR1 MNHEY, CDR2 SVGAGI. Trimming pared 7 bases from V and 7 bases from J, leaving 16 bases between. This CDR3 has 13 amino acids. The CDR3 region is CASKRGGQGEAFF. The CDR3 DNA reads TGTGCCAGCAAAAGGGGTGGGCAGGGTGAAGCTTTCTTT.